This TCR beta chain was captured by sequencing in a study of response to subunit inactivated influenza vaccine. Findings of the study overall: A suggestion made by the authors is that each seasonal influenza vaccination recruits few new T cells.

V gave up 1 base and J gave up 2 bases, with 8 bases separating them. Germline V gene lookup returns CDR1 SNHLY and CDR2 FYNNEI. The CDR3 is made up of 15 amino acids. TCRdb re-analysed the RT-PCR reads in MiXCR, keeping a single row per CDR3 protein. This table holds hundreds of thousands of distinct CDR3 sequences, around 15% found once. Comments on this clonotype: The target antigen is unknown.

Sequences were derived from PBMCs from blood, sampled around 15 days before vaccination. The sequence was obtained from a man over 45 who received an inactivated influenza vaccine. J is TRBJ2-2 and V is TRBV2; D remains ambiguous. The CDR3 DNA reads TGTGCCAGCAGTGAAGAACCCTTCAACACCGGGGAGCTGTTTTTT. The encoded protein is CASSEEPFNTGELFF. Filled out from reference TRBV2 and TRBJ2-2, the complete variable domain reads EPEVTQTPSHQVTQMGQEVILRCVPISNHLYFYWYRQILGQKVEFLVSFYNNEISEKSEIFDDQFSVERPDGSNFTLKIRSTKLEDSAMYFCASSEEPFNTGELFFGEGSRLTVL.